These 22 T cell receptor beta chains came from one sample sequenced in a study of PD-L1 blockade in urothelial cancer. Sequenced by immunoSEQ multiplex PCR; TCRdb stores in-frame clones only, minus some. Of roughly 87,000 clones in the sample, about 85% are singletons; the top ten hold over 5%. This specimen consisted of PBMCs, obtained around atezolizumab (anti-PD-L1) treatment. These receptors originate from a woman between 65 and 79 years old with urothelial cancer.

The CDR3 sequence is CASSEGARAETQYF. DNA of the CDR3: TGTGCCAGCAGTGAAGGGGCCAGAGCCGAGACCCAGTACTTC. J is TRBJ2-5 and V is TRBV2; D unresolved. Looked up from germline, CDR1 is SNHLY and CDR2 is FYNNEI. V lost 1 base to trimming and J lost 5 bases, with 11 bases between them. This CDR3 has 14 residues.

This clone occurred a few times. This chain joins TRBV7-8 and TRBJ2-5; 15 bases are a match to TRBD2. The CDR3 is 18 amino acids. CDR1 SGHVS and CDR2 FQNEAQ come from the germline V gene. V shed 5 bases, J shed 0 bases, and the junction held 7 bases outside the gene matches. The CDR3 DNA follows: TGTGCCAGCAGCCTAGGGCGGACTAGCGGGAGGGACCAAGAGACCCAGTACTTC. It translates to CASSLGRTSGRDQETQYF.

CDR3 region: CASSQTGNSYNEQFF. The DNA of the CDR3 is TGTGCCAGCAGCCAGACGGGGAACTCCTACAATGAGCAGTTCTTC. The genes are TRBV9 and TRBJ2-1, with D tentatively TRBD2 (5 bases). Germline V gene data show CDR1 as SGDLS and CDR2 as YYNGEE. Between the trimmed V and J ends, which lost 4 bases and 0 bases, there was a span of 11 bases. The CDR3 runs to 15 residues.

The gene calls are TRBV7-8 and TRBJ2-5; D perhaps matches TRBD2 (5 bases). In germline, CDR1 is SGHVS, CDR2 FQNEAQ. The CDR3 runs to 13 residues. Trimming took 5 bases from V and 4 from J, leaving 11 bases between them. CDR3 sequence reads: CASSRGPVETQYF. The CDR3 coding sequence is TGTGCCAGCAGCCGCGGGCCGGTAGAGACCCAGTACTTC. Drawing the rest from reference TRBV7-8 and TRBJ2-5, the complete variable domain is GAGVSQSPRYKVAKRGQDVALRCDPISGHVSLFWYQQALGQGPEFLTYFQNEAQLDKSGLPSDRFFAERPEGSVSTLKIQRTQQEDSAVYLCASSRGPVETQYFGPGTRLLVL.

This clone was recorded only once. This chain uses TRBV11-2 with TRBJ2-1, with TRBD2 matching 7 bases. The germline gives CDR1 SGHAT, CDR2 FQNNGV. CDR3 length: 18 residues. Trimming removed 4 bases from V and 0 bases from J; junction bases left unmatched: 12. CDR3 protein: CASSSFERGRGSYNEQFF. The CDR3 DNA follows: TGTGCCAGCAGCTCCTTCGAGCGGGGCCGCGGCTCCTACAATGAGCAGTTCTTC.

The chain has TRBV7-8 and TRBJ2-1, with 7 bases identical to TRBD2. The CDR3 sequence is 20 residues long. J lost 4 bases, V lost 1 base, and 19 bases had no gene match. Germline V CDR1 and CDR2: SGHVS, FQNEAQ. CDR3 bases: TGTGCCAGCAGCTTAGGCTGGCGGGAGTTGGCGGGATTTTGGTACAATGAGCAGTTCTTC. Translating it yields CASSLGWRELAGFWYNEQFF. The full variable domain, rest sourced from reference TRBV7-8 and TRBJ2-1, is GAGVSQSPRYKVAKRGQDVALRCDPISGHVSLFWYQQALGQGPEFLTYFQNEAQLDKSGLPSDRFFAERPEGSVSTLKIQRTQQEDSAVYLCASSLGWRELAGFWYNEQFFGPGTRLTVL.

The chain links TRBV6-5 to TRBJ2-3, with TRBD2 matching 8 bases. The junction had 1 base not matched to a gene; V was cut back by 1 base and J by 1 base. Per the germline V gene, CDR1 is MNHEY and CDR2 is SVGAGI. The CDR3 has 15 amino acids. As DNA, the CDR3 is TGTGCCAGCAGTTACTACGGGGGGGGCACAGATACGCAGTATTTT. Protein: CASSYYGGGTDTQYF.

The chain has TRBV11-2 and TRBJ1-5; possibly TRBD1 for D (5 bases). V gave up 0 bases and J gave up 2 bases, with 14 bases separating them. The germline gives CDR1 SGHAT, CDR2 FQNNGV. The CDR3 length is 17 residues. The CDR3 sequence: CASSLDPWGGGNQPQHF. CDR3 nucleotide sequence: TGTGCCAGCAGCTTAGATCCATGGGGCGGGGGCAATCAGCCCCAGCATTTT.

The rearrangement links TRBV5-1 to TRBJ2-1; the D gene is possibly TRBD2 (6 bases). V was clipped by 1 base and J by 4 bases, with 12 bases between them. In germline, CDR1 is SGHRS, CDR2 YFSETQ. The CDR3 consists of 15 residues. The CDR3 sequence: CASSLPGSPYNEQFF. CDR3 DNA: TGCGCCAGCAGCTTGCCCGGGAGTCCTTACAATGAGCAGTTCTTC.

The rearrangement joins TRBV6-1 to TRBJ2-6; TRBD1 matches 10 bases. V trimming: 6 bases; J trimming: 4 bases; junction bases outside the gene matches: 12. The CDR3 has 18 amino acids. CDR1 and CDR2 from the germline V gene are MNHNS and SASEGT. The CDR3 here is CASRETGTGAGGANVLTF. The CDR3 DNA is TGTGCCAGCAGGGAAACCGGGACAGGGGCGGGCGGGGCCAACGTCCTGACTTTC.

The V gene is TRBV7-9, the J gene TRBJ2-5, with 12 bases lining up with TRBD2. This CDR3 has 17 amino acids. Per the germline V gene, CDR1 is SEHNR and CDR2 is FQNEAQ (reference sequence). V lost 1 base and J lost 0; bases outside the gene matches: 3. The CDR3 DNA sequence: TGTGCCAGCAGCTTAGGCCGACTAGCGGGGGACCAAGAGACCCAGTACTTC. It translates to CASSLGRLAGDQETQYF.

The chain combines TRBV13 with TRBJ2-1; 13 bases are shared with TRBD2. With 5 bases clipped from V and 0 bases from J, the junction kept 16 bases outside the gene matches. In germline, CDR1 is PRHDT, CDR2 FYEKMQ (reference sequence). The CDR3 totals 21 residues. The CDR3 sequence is CASSPGTGLAGTLSSYNEQFF. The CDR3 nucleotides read TGTGCCAGCAGCCCCGGCACGGGACTAGCGGGGACATTAAGCTCCTACAATGAGCAGTTCTTC.

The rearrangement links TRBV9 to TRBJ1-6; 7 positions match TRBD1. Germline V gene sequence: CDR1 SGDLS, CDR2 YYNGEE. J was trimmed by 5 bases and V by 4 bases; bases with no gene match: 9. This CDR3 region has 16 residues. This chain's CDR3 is CASSLRQDRNNSPLHF. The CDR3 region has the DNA TGTGCCAGCAGCCTGCGGCAGGACAGGAATAATTCACCCCTCCACTTT.

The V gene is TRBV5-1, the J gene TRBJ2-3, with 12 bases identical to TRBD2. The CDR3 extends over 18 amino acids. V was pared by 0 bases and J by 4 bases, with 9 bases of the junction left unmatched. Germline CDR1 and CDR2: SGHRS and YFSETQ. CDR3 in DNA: TGCGCCAGCAGCTTGGCTCTAGCGGGGGGGCCGCGCTCAGATACGCAGTATTTT. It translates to CASSLALAGGPRSDTQYF.

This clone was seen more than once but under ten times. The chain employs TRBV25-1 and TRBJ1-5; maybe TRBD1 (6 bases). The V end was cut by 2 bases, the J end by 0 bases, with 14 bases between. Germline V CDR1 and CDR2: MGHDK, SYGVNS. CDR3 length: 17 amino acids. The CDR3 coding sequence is TGTGCCAGCAGTGAAGTCCCTACAGGGCGTAGCAATCAGCCCCAGCATTTT. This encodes CASSEVPTGRSNQPQHF.

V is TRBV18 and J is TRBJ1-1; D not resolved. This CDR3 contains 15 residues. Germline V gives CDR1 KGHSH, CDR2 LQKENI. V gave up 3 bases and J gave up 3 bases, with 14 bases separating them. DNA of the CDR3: TGTGCCAGCTCACCGGGTGGAGGGAGCGACACTGAAGCTTTCTTT. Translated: CASSPGGGSDTEAFF.

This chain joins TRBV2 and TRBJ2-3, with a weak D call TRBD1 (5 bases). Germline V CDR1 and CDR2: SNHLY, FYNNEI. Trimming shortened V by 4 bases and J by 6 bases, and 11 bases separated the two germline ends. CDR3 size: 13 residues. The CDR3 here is CASSGTPADTQYF. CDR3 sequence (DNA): TGTGCCAGCAGTGGGACACCCGCCGATACGCAGTATTTT.

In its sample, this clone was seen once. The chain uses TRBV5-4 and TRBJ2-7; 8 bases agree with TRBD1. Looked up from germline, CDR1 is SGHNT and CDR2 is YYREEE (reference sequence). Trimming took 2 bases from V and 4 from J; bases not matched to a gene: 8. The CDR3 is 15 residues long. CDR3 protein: CASSFGQGAFYEQYF. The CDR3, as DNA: TGTGCCAGCAGCTTTGGGCAGGGGGCGTTTTACGAGCAGTACTTC.

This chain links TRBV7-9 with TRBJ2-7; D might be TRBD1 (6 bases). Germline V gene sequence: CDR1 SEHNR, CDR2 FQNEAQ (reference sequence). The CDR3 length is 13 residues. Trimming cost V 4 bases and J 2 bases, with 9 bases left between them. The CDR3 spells CASSSGETYEQYF. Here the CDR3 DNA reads TGTGCCAGCAGCTCAGGGGAGACCTACGAGCAGTACTTC.

The CDR3, as DNA: TGTGCCAGTAGTGCCGACAGGGGGCGGACTGAAGCTTTCTTT. Amino acids: CASSADRGRTEAFF. The chain links TRBV19 to TRBJ1-1; TRBD1 matches 10 bases. This CDR3 contains 14 residues. Looked up from germline, CDR1 is LNHDA and CDR2 is SQIVND (reference sequence). The V segment lost 5 bases and the J segment 5 bases; nucleotides outside the gene matches: 5.

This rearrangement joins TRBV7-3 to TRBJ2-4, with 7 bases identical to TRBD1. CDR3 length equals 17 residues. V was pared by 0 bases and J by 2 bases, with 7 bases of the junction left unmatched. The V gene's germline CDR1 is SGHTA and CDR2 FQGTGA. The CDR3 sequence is CASSLTPPTGTKNIQYF. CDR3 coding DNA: TGTGCCAGCAGCTTAACGCCCCCGACAGGGACCAAAAACATTCAGTACTTC.

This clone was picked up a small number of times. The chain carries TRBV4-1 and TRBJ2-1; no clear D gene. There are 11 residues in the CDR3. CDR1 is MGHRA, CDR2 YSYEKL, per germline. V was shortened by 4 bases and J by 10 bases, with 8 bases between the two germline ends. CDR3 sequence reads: CASSPGVEQFF. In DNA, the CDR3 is TGCGCCAGCAGCCCCGGAGTAGAGCAGTTCTTC.